This entry lists 29 T cell receptor beta chains sequenced from one sample in a study of regulatory T cells in long-lasting Graves disease. Building the TCR beta libraries relied on iRepertoire HTBI primers, and CDR3 regions underwent Arm-PCR. Via MiXCR, TCRdb re-called the multiplex PCR reads, giving one row per CDR3 protein. The top ten clones hold 10% to 15% of a sample with hundreds of thousands of distinct CDR3 sequences, approximately 23% of them seen once. Sample time point: persistent/refractory GD, antithyroid drugs over 5 years with positive TRAb. From PBMCs, RNA was extracted and then used to make the TCR library. Sample: peripheral blood mononuclear cells (PBMCs), taken when the disease was refractory, from a patient treated with antithyroid drugs. The source is a female donor with Graves disease.

This clonotype was detected only a few times. The chain links TRBV7-2 to TRBJ1-1; D is possibly TRBD1 (5 bases). The CDR3 contains 14 residues. The V gene lost 6 bases and the J gene lost 2 bases, with 13 bases spanning the gap. The germline V gene encodes CDR1 SGHTA and CDR2 FQGNSA. The chain's CDR3 is CASRFRQPNTEAFF. DNA of the CDR3: TGTGCCAGCAGATTTAGACAGCCAAACACTGAAGCTTTCTTT.

This clonotype was picked up one time. This sequence may be a read error, since a much larger clone differs from it by one base. V and J are TRBV28 and TRBJ1-6; no clear D gene. CDR1 is MDHEN and CDR2 is SYDVKM in the germline V gene. The CDR3 runs to 14 residues. DNA of the CDR3: TGTGCCAGCAGTTTGAGGGCGTCTAATTCACCCCCCCACTTT. This sequence encodes CASSLRASNSPPHF.

There are many counts of this clonotype. The chain links TRBV25-1 to TRBJ2-5; no definite D call. The germline gives CDR1 MGHDK, CDR2 SYGVNS. This CDR3 has 11 amino acids. Between the trimmed V and J ends, which lost 6 bases and 5 bases, there was a span of 7 bases. The CDR3 protein is CASRGWETQYF. The DNA for the CDR3 is TGTGCCAGCAGGGGATGGGAGACCCAGTACTTC.

The J gene is TRBJ2-5, the V gene TRBV5-1; 7 nucleotides align to TRBD1. The V and J ends lost 3 bases and 5 bases, in that order; junction bases with no gene match: 7. Germline V gives CDR1 SGHRS, CDR2 YFSETQ. The CDR3 runs 14 residues. CDR3: CASSYGQDGETQYF. In nucleotides, the CDR3 is TGCGCCAGCAGCTATGGACAGGATGGGGAGACCCAGTACTTC.

This clonotype came up many times. V gene TRBV20-1 combines with J gene TRBJ1-6; D remains ambiguous. Germline assignment: CDR1 DFQATT and CDR2 SNEGSKA (reference sequence). V lost 0 bases, J lost 9 bases, and 9 bases lay in between. CDR3 length: 13 amino acids. CDR3 coding DNA: TGCAGTGCTAGAGATCTGGCAAGTTCACCCCTCCACTTT. Translation: CSARDLASSPLHF.

Notes on this clonotype: Being one base from a much bigger clone, this may be a read error. V and J are TRBV6-2 or TRBV6-3 and TRBJ2-7, with TRBD1 as a possible D gene (6 bases). The CDR3 covers 14 residues. Germline V gives CDR1 MNHEY, CDR2 SVGEGT. The CDR3 region is CASTTGLRGYEQHF. The CDR3 bases are TGTGCCAGCACCACCGGCCTCAGGGGCTACGAGCAGCACTTC.

The table lists this clonotype with many counts. V and J are TRBV6-5 and TRBJ2-7, with D possibly being TRBD1 (5 bases). The CDR3 spans 15 residues. Germline V gene sequence: CDR1 MNHEY, CDR2 SVGAGI. V was clipped by 4 bases and J by 4 bases, with 17 bases between them. CDR3 bases: TGTGCCAGCAGTTCCCCCTCGGCAGGGAAGTACGAGCAGTACTTC. Translation: CASSSPSAGKYEQYF.

In this sample, this clonotype turned up many times. This sequence joins TRBV3-1 and TRBJ2-7; D call uncertain. The V and J ends lost 1 base and 0 bases respectively, with 7 bases between them. Germline V CDR1 and CDR2: LGHDT, YNNKEL (reference sequence). This CDR3 comprises 14 residues. The CDR3 is CASSQVLDSYEQYF. CDR3 nucleotides: TGTGCCAGCAGCCAAGTCTTGGACTCCTACGAGCAGTACTTC.

This clonotype occurred a few times. CDR3 sequence: CASSSSTGGYEQYF. The DNA of the CDR3 is TGTGCCAGCAGCTCATCGACAGGGGGCTACGAGCAGTACTTC. The chain joins TRBV7-2 to TRBJ2-7; TRBD1 matches 9 bases. Per the germline V gene, CDR1 is SGHTA and CDR2 is FQGNSA. The CDR3 has 14 amino acids. Losses at the gene ends were 4 bases for V and 3 bases for J; bases not matched to a gene: 4.

A remark on this clonotype: A junction boundary mismatches the germline segment, possibly from a read error. The genes are TRBV25-1 and TRBJ2-7; TRBD1 might be the D (5 bases). CDR3 length: 13 amino acids. Germline values: CDR1 MGHDK, CDR2 SYGVNS. CDR3 in amino acids: CASGERGPHEQYF. In DNA, the CDR3 is TGTGCCAGCGGTGAAAGGGGCCCTCACGAGCAGTACTTC.

This clonotype was seen repeatedly, ten times or more. The chain links TRBV27 to TRBJ2-2; D ambiguous. CDR1 is MNHEY and CDR2 is SMNVEV in the germline V gene (reference sequence). Trimming stripped 11 bases from V and 1 base from J, with 11 bases between. The CDR3 runs to 13 residues. The CDR3 loop reads CAALGLNTGELFF. The CDR3 DNA follows: TGTGCCGCTCTCGGCCTGAACACCGGGGAGCTGTTTTTT.

This clonotype was found many times. The rearrangement joins TRBV7-2 to TRBJ2-5; D gene uncertain. V dropped 3 bases and J dropped 4 bases, with 3 bases sitting between them. Germline CDR1 and CDR2: SGHTA and FQGNSA. The CDR3 is 11 amino acids. CDR3 in amino acids: CASSFSETQYF. The CDR3 coding sequence is TGTGCCAGCAGCTTTTCAGAGACCCAGTACTTC.

This clonotype appeared a few times. The chain couples TRBV19 to TRBJ1-6; no clear D. V was shortened by 8 bases and J by 7 bases, with 15 bases between the two germline ends. Germline V gene data show CDR1 as LNHDA and CDR2 as SQIVND (reference sequence). The CDR3 is 14 residues long. CDR3: CASGNRAANSPLHF. DNA for the CDR3: TGTGCCAGTGGAAACCGGGCTGCGAATTCACCCCTCCACTTT.

This clonotype was found a few times. The chain recombines TRBV30 with TRBJ2-5, with 7 bases lining up with TRBD2. J was trimmed by 3 bases and V by 2 bases; bases with no gene match: 3. The CDR3 totals 13 residues. Germline V CDR1 and CDR2: GTSNPN, SVGIG (reference sequence). The CDR3 loop is CAWSWGGEETQYF. For the CDR3, the DNA is TGTGCCTGGAGTTGGGGAGGGGAAGAGACCCAGTACTTC.

This clonotype was found a few times. V and J are TRBV20-1 and TRBJ2-7; TRBD2 matches at 11 bases. The CDR3 consists of 15 residues. Germline V gene sequence: CDR1 DFQATT, CDR2 SNEGSKA (reference sequence). V shed 0 bases, J shed 6 bases, and the junction held 7 bases outside the gene matches. DNA of the CDR3: TGCAGTGCTAGAGATTCACTAGCGGGAGTGATCGAGCAGTACTTC. Translating gives CSARDSLAGVIEQYF.

The chain combines TRBV28 with TRBJ2-7; TRBD2 matches at 8 bases. The closer fit of TRBJ2-1 to the DNA end suggests the J call may be wrong. Germline V gives CDR1 MDHEN, CDR2 SYDVKM. The CDR3 sequence is 17 residues long. CDR3: CASSLSLGLEGKYEQFF. The DNA of the CDR3 is TGTGCCAGCAGTTTATCACTGGGACTAGAGGGGAAGTATGAGCAGTTCTTC.

This clonotype was counted at least ten times. This chain uses TRBV20-1 with TRBJ2-5; D is uncertain. The V gene's germline CDR1 is DFQATT and CDR2 SNEGSKA (reference sequence). Trimming removed 4 bases at V and 2 bases at J, with 8 bases between. The CDR3 is 12 residues long. This CDR3 reads CSATSAQETQYF. In nucleotides, the CDR3 is TGCAGTGCTACCAGTGCGCAAGAGACCCAGTACTTC.

This clonotype was seen many times. CDR3 residues: CASSLRPGGNNSPLHF. The CDR3 region has the DNA TGTGCCAGCAGCTTAAGACCAGGGGGGAATAATTCACCCCTCCACTTT. This chain uses TRBV7-8 with TRBJ1-6; 7 bases are a match to TRBD1. The CDR3 runs 16 residues. Germline V gene lookup returns CDR1 SGHVS and CDR2 FQNEAQ. J was trimmed by 5 bases and V by 2 bases; bases with no gene match: 6.

The V and J genes are TRBV30 and TRBJ2-5, with 7 bases fitting TRBD2. This CDR3 spans 13 amino acids. CDR1 is GTSNPN and CDR2 is SVGIG in the germline V gene (reference sequence). V shed 4 bases and J 2 bases; nucleotides not matched to a gene: 4. In DNA form, the CDR3 reads TGTGCCTGGACCCCGGGAGGTCAAGAGACCCAGTACTTC. It is translated as CAWTPGGQETQYF. Full variable domain (missing parts from reference TRBV30 and TRBJ2-5): SQTIHQWPATLVQPVGSPLSLECTVEGTSNPNLYWYRQAAGRGLQLLFYSVGIGQISSEVPQNLSASRPQDRQFILSSKKLLLSDSGFYLCAWTPGGQETQYFGPGTRLLVL.

This clonotype was recorded at least ten times. This rearrangement joins TRBV28 to TRBJ2-2; D ambiguous. V was pared by 3 bases and J by 9 bases, with 8 bases between. The CDR3 sequence is 12 residues long. In germline, CDR1 is MDHEN, CDR2 SYDVKM. CDR3 protein: CASSFVSWELFF. The CDR3 DNA reads TGTGCCAGCAGTTTCGTATCCTGGGAGCTGTTTTTT.

This clonotype has just a few counts. The chain carries TRBV11-1 and TRBJ1-3, with D unresolved. From germline, CDR1 is SGHAT and CDR2 FQDESV (reference sequence). Trimming shortened V by 5 bases and J by 0 bases, and 14 bases separated the two germline ends. The CDR3 has 16 residues. CDR3 sequence (DNA): TGTGCCAGCAGCGTAGAAGATTCGGTCTCTGGAAACACCATATATTTT. Translating gives CASSVEDSVSGNTIYF.

This clonotype was detected many times. V gene TRBV12-3 or TRBV12-4 combines with J gene TRBJ1-1, with no clear D. Trimming removed 2 bases from V and 9 bases from J, with 10 bases in between. The CDR3 is made up of 12 amino acids. The CDR3 DNA reads as TGTGCCAGCAGTTTATTTGGACGGCAAGCTTTCTTT. Translated: CASSLFGRQAFF.

At least ten counts were recorded for this clonotype. The chain couples TRBV28 to TRBJ1-5; D possibly corresponds to TRBD1 (6 bases). From germline, CDR1 is MDHEN and CDR2 SYDVKM. V lost 6 bases, J lost 3 bases, and 24 bases lay in between. The CDR3 has 18 amino acids. The CDR3, as DNA: TGTGCCAGCAGCCCAAGTAAACGGGGGGCATTCGTCAATCAGCCCCAGCATTTT. Encoded protein: CASSPSKRGAFVNQPQHF.

In its sample, this clonotype was seen a few times. The chain couples TRBV5-6 to TRBJ2-7; perhaps TRBD1 as D (7 bases). The CDR3 extends over 14 amino acids. Trimming took off 0 bases at V and 5 bases at J, with 12 bases between the two ends. Germline CDR1 and CDR2: SGHDT and YYEEEE. The CDR3 reads CASSLGRGVHEQYF. The CDR3 DNA reads TGTGCCAGCAGCTTGGGCAGGGGGGTCCACGAGCAGTACTTC.

The chain has TRBV5-1 and TRBJ2-4, with 7 bases fitting TRBD1. Germline V gives CDR1 SGHRS, CDR2 YFSETQ. V trimming: 4 bases; J trimming: 8 bases; junction bases outside the gene matches: 9. The length of the CDR3 is 14 residues. Here the CDR3 DNA reads TGCGCCAGCAGCAGAGGACAGGAGGCGGACATTCAGTACTTC. It translates to CASSRGQEADIQYF.

To note about this clonotype: An end of the junction does not agree with germline; a read error may underlie this. The CDR3 DNA reads TGTGCCAGCAGTTCACTCGCCACCGCCGGACTAGCGGGAGGCAAAGAGCTGTACTTC. Protein: CASSSLATAGLAGGKELYF. The chain employs TRBV6-5 and TRBJ2-7; 14 bases are shared with TRBD2. The CDR3 totals 19 residues. CDR1 MNHEY and CDR2 SVGAGI come from the germline V gene.

This clonotype has at least ten counts. The chain carries TRBV15 and TRBJ1-2, with a tentative D call TRBD1 (5 bases). From germline, CDR1 is LNHNV and CDR2 YYDKDF (reference sequence). The CDR3 has 15 residues. The V gene lost 0 bases and the J gene lost 4 bases, with 12 bases spanning the gap. Written as DNA, the CDR3 is TGTGCCACCAGCAGAGATCCGGAGGGGATCTATGGCTACACCTTC. Protein: CATSRDPEGIYGYTF.

This clonotype was detected many times. Here the CDR3 reads CASSPGVGGYTF. CDR3 DNA sequence: TGTGCCAGCAGTCCAGGGGTAGGCGGCTACACCTTC. This rearrangement joins TRBV6-1 to TRBJ1-2, with D possibly TRBD1 on 6 matching bases. Germline CDR1 MNHNS, CDR2 SASEGT. Between the trimmed V and J ends, which lost 5 bases and 8 bases, there was a span of 12 bases. The CDR3 is made up of 12 amino acids.

This clonotype was counted a few times. CDR3 in amino acids: CASSIRGGNQPQHF. CDR3 bases: TGTGCCAGTAGTATTCGTGGGGGCAATCAGCCCCAGCATTTT. This chain connects TRBV19 to TRBJ1-5; D is unclear. The germline V gene encodes CDR1 LNHDA and CDR2 SQIVND (reference sequence). The CDR3 loop spans 14 amino acids. V lost 3 bases and J 2 bases, leaving 8 bases between the germline ends.